This T cell receptor beta chain is drawn from a study of blood T cells in healthy people across ages. The CDR3 is made up of 14 amino acids. V lost 7 bases and J lost 6, with 16 bases in between. This clonotype came up once. Its antigen is still unknown. Study results and limitations: Whereas aged donors had fewer naive CD4+ cells, long-lived donors had more of them and higher diversity. Changes seen in expanded clonotypes were possibly confounded by donor CMV status left unknown.

The use of a sample-barcoded 5' primer and a J-beta primer mix characterized a second PCR of 7 to 11 cycles. The yield of each sample was at least 2.5 million CDR3-containing paired-end reads. TCRdb redid the calling of the 5' RACE reads with MiXCR, one entry per CDR3 protein. The sample consists of around 1,100,000 distinct CDR3 sequences, under 40% of them appearing once. Material: blood. The TCR sequence derives from a man aged 18-30 years in good health. This chain joins TRBV12-3 or TRBV12-4 and TRBJ1-3; no firm D call. CDR3 nucleotide sequence: TGTGCCAGCACCGCGGGAGCAGCCCTAAACACCATATATTTT. Translated: CASTAGAALNTIYF.